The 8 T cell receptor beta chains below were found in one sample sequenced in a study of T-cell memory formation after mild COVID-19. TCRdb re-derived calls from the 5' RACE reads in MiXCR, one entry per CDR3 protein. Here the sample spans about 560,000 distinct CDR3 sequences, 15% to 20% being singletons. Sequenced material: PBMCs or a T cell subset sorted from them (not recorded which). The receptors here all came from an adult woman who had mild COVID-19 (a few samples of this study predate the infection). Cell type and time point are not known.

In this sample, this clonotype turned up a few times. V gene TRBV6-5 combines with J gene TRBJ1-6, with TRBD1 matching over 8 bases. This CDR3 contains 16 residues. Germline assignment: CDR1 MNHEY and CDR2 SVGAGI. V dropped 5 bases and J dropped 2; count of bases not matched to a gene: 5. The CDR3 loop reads CASSPDRGTYNSPLHF. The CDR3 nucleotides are TGTGCCAGCAGTCCAGACAGGGGTACCTATAATTCACCCCTCCACTTT.

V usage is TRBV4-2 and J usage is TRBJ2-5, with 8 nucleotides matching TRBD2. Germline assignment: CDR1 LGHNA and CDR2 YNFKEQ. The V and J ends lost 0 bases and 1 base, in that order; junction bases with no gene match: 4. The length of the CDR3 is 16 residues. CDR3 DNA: TGTGCCAGCAGCCAAGATATAGCGGGGCTCCAAGAGACCCAGTACTTC. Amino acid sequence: CASSQDIAGLQETQYF.

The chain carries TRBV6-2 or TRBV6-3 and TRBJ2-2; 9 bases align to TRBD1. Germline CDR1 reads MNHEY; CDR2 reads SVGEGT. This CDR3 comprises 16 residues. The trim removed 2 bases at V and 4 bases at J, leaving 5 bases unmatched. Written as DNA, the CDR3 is TGTGCCAGCAGTTACGGAAGGACAGGGGTCACCGGGGAGCTGTTTTTT. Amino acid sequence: CASSYGRTGVTGELFF.

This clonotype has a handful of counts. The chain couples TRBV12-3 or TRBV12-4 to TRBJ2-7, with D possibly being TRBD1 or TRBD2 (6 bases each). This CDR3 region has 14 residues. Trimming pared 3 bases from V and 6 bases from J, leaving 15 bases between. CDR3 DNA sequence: TGTGCCAGCAGTTTTGAGGGGGGCGGACGCGAGCAGTACTTC. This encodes CASSFEGGGREQYF.

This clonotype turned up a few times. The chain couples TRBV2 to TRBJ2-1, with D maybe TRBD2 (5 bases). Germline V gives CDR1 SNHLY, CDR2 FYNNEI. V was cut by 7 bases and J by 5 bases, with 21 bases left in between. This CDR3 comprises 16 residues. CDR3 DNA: TGTGCCAGCACCCTGAGGACTCCCAACGCCCACAATGAGCAGTTCTTC. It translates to CASTLRTPNAHNEQFF.

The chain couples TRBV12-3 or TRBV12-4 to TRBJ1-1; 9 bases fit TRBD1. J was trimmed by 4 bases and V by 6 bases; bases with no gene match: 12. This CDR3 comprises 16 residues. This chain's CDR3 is CASSRGQGNVATEAFF. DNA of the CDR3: TGTGCCAGCAGCAGGGGACAGGGAAATGTGGCCACTGAAGCTTTCTTT.

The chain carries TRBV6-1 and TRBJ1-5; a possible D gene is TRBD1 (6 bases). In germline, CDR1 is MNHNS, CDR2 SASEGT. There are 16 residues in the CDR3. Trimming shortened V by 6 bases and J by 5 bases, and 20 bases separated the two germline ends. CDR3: CASRDNRVWADQPQHF. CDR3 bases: TGTGCCAGCAGGGATAACAGGGTTTGGGCGGATCAGCCCCAGCATTTT.

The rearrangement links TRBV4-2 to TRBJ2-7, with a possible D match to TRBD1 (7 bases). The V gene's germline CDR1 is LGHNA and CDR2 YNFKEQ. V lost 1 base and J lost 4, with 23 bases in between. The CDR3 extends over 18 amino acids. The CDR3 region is CASSQGSAQGGGRYEQYF. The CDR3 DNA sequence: TGTGCCAGCAGCCAAGGATCGGCGCAGGGGGGAGGACGATACGAGCAGTACTTC.